Presented here are 13 T cell receptor beta chains from one specimen sequenced in a study of beta chain features in type 1 diabetes. Their cognate antigens are unknown. Study conclusions and caveats: Within each of all four CD4+ subsets, Type 1 diabetes patients had TCRB CDR3s that were moderately but significantly shorter.

All of the isolated RNA was reverse transcribed, so expressed TCRB transcripts were sequenced. Produced via immunoSEQ multiplex PCR; TCRdb's table is partial and in-frame only. The data hold 100,000 to 150,000 clones, with around a sixth observed a single time. The sequencing sample was made of central memory CD4+ T cells from blood. These receptors were taken from a man between 18 and 35 years old with type 1 diabetes.

The chain combines TRBV29-1 with TRBJ2-3, with 13 bases identical to TRBD2. CDR3 length: 16 residues. V lost 7 bases and J lost 2; bases outside the gene matches: 9. Germline-derived CDR1 and CDR2 are SQVTM and ANQGSEA. This chain's CDR3 is CSGLTSGRLPTDTQYF. The CDR3 bases are TGCAGCGGATTGACTAGCGGGAGGCTACCCACAGATACGCAGTATTTT.

This clone has ten or more counts. This rearrangement joins TRBV28 to TRBJ2-5, with D perhaps matching TRBD1 (6 bases). The CDR3 has 15 residues. V shed 5 bases and J shed 2 bases, with 15 bases lying between them. Germline V lookup: CDR1 MDHEN, CDR2 SYDVKM. The CDR3 loop is CASSRTRDTQETQYF. DNA for the CDR3: TGTGCCAGCAGTAGAACCCGGGACACTCAAGAGACCCAGTACTTC.

This clone was seen more than once but under ten times. V is TRBV29-1 and J is TRBJ2-5; 7 positions match TRBD1. CDR3 length: 13 amino acids. Losses at the gene ends were 6 bases for V and 4 bases for J; bases not matched to a gene: 8. Germline V gives CDR1 SQVTM, CDR2 ANQGSEA. CDR3 protein: CSVRRGGGETQYF. CDR3 DNA sequence: TGCAGCGTCCGCCGAGGGGGCGGAGAGACCCAGTACTTC.

This clone was observed a few times. The genes are TRBV28 and TRBJ2-3, with 8 positions matching TRBD2. The CDR3 contains 16 residues. Per the germline V gene, CDR1 is MDHEN and CDR2 is SYDVKM. V shed 4 bases and J 8 bases; nucleotides not matched to a gene: 14. CDR3 sequence (DNA): TGTGCCAGCAGTTCCCGACGGCGGGGGGATCCGGGTACGCAGTATTTT. Protein: CASSSRRRGDPGTQYF.

On this clone itself: A clone one base away is much larger, so this may be a read error. V and J are TRBV29-1 and TRBJ2-7; D may be TRBD1 or TRBD2 (5 bases each). CDR1 is SQVTM and CDR2 is ANQGSEA in the germline V gene. Trimming removed 4 bases from V and 3 bases from J, with 10 bases in between. The CDR3 is 12 amino acids. The CDR3 bases are TGCAGCGTTGTTGGGACGGGCTACGAGCAGTACTTC. Translated, it gives CSVVGTGYEQYF.

This clone has just a few counts. The CDR3 sequence: CASSRGSGANVLTF. CDR3 bases: TGTGCCAGCAGCCGGGGTTCAGGGGCCAACGTCCTGACTTTC. The rearrangement joins TRBV27 to TRBJ2-6, with a weak D call TRBD2 (5 bases). CDR3 length: 14 amino acids. V was cut by 6 bases and J by 4 bases, with 10 bases left in between. Germline V gene lookup returns CDR1 MNHEY and CDR2 SMNVEV (reference sequence).

This clone was observed a few times. At the DNA level, this CDR3 is encoded by other sequences in the same sample as well. The chain carries TRBV30 and TRBJ1-3; D not resolved. Germline assignment: CDR1 GTSNPN and CDR2 SVGIG (reference sequence). The V and J ends lost 2 bases and 1 base respectively, with 6 bases between them. This CDR3 has 13 residues. For the CDR3, the DNA is TGTGCCTGGAGTCAGTCGTCTGGAAACACCATATATTTT. This translates into CAWSQSSGNTIYF.

The chain uses TRBV19 and TRBJ1-2, with 7 bases aligning to TRBD1. CDR3 length: 13 residues. After removal of 7 bases from V and 5 bases from J, the junction contained 7 bases not matched to a gene. Per the germline V gene, CDR1 is LNHDA and CDR2 is SQIVND (reference sequence). The CDR3 nucleotides are TGTGCCAGTACCTGGACAGGAACTTATGGCTACACCTTC. Its protein product is CASTWTGTYGYTF.

The V gene is TRBV9, the J gene TRBJ1-1; D unclear. V lost 0 bases to trimming and J lost 1 base, with 7 bases between them. CDR3 length: 14 residues. CDR1 and CDR2 from the germline V gene are SGDLS and YYNGEE. The CDR3 protein is CASSVEHPNTEAFF. The CDR3 bases are TGTGCCAGCAGCGTAGAACACCCGAACACTGAAGCTTTCTTT.

This chain uses TRBV6-5 with TRBJ2-7; possible D gene TRBD2, 6 bases. The germline V gene encodes CDR1 MNHEY and CDR2 SVGAGI. The CDR3 runs to 16 residues. V gave up 2 bases and J gave up 0 bases, with 14 bases separating them. CDR3 DNA: TGTGCCAGCAGTTACGATGGGGTCGGGAGCTCCTACGAGCAGTACTTC. Its translation: CASSYDGVGSSYEQYF.

This clone was detected a few times. The chain is built from TRBV21-1 and TRBJ1-1. TRBV21-1 is described as a pseudogene. The CDR3 sequence is 14 residues long. The CDR3 sequence is CASTFDSPGTEAFF. CDR3 DNA sequence: TGTGCCAGCACCTTCGACTCCCCGGGGACTGAAGCTTTCTTT.

This clone showed up just a few times. The chain employs TRBV29-1 and TRBJ1-4; possible D gene TRBD1, 5 bases. V was trimmed by 4 bases and J by 4 bases, leaving 13 bases between them. Germline CDR1 reads SQVTM; CDR2 reads ANQGSEA. There are 14 residues in the CDR3. The CDR3, as DNA: TGCAGCGTTGGAGGAGGGACCTATAATGAAAAACTGTTTTTT. Protein product: CSVGGGTYNEKLFF.

This clone was picked up a small number of times. The chain combines TRBV18 with TRBJ2-3; D not resolved. Trimming removed 6 bases from V and 4 bases from J, with 11 bases in between. The CDR3 has 13 amino acids. Germline V lookup: CDR1 KGHSH, CDR2 LQKENI. The CDR3 reads CASSSSNADTQYF. CDR3 bases: TGTGCCAGCTCCTCGTCGAATGCAGATACGCAGTATTTT.